This record covers a single T cell receptor beta chain. Its cognate antigen is unknown. The record originates from a study of cytomegalovirus exposure and HLA in healthy donors. Germline-derived CDR1 and CDR2 are SQVTM and ANQGSEA. The V end lost 3 bases, the J end lost 10 bases, and 9 bases lay between the germline ends. The CDR3 loop spans 10 amino acids. Primers for the PCR totalled 60 Vbeta and 13 Jbeta. Sequencing was performed with immunoSEQ multiplex PCR; in TCRdb, only in-frame clones are kept and a portion is missing. The table lists around 100,000 clones, just under 70% of them singletons. Findings and caveats of the study: Of the V segments, some could not be distinguished, including TRBV6-2 and TRBV6-3, and were excluded. In a later analysis, a missense DCLRE1C variant was linked to TCR beta V- and J-gene trimming. Cytomegalovirus-associated status was assigned to roughly 160 TCR beta chains.

This sequence was found in a man in his thirties or forties in good health and CMV-seropositive. The chain has TRBV29-1 and TRBJ1-1; D unresolved. The material sequenced was PBMCs. DNA for the CDR3: TGCAGCGTTGACGGGGAGACAGCTTTCTTT. Its translation: CSVDGETAFF. Together with reference TRBV29-1 and TRBJ1-1, the CDR3 gives the full variable domain: SAVISQKPSRDICQRGTSLTIQCQVDSQVTMMFWYRQQPGQSLTLIATANQGSEATYESGFVIDKFPISRPNLTFSTLTVSNMSPEDSSIYLCSVDGETAFFGQGTRLTVV.